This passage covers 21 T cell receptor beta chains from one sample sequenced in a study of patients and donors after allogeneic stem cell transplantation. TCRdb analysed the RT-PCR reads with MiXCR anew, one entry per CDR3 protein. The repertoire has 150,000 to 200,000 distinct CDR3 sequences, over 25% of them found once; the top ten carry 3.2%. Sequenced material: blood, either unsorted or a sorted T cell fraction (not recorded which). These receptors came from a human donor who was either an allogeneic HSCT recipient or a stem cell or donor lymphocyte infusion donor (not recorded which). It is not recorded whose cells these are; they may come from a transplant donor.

CDR3 sequence reads: CASSAPTSGPYNEQFF. CDR3 nucleotide sequence: TGTGCCAGCAGTGCGCCCACTAGCGGGCCTTACAATGAGCAGTTCTTC. The genes are TRBV12-3 or TRBV12-4 and TRBJ2-1; the match to TRBD2 covers 9 bases. J was trimmed by 4 bases and V by 5 bases; bases with no gene match: 9. This CDR3 is 16 amino acids long.

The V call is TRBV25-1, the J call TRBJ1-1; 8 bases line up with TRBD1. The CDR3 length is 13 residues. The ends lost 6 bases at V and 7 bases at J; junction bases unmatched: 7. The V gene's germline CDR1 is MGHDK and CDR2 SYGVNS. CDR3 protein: CASSTTGVIEAFF. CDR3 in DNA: TGTGCCAGCAGCACGACAGGGGTTATTGAAGCTTTCTTT.

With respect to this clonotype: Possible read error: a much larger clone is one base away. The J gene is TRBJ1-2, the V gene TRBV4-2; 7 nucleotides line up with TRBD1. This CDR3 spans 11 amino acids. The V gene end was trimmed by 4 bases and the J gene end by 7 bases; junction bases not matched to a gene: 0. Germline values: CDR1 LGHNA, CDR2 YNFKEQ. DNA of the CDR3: TGTGCCAGCAGCCCAGGGGGTGGCTACACCTTC. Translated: CASSPGGGYTF.

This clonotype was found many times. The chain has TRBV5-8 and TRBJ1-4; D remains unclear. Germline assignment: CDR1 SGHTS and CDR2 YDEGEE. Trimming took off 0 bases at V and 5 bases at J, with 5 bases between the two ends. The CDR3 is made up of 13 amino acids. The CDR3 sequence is CASSLDTNEKLFF. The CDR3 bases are TGTGCCAGCAGCTTGGACACGAATGAAAAACTGTTTTTT. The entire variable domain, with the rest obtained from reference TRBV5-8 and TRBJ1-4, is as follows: EAGVTQSPTHLIKTRGQQATLRCSPISGHTSVYWYQQALGLGLQFLLWYDEGEERNRGNFPPRFSGRQFPNYSSELNVNALELEDSALYLCASSLDTNEKLFFGSGTQLSVL.

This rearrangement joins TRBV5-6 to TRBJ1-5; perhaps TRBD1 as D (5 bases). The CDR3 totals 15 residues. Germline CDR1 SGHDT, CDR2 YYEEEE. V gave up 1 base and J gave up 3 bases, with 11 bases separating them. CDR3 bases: TGTGCCAGCAGCTTGCTCCGCAGGGCCAATCAGCCCCAGCATTTT. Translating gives CASSLLRRANQPQHF.

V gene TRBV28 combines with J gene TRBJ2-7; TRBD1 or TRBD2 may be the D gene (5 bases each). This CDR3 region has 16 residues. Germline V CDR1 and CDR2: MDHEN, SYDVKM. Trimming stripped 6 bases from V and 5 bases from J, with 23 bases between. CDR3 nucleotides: TGTGCCAGCAGAGACGGGGACGGGCGAAGAGGACACGAGCAGTACTTC. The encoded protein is CASRDGDGRRGHEQYF.

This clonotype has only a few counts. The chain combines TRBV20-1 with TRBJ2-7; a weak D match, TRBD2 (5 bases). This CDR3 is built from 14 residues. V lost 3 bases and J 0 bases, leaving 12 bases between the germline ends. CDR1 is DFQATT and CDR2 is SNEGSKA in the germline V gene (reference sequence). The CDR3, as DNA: TGCAGTGCTAGGGGTGAGGGCAGCTCCTACGAGCAGTACTTC. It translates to CSARGEGSSYEQYF.

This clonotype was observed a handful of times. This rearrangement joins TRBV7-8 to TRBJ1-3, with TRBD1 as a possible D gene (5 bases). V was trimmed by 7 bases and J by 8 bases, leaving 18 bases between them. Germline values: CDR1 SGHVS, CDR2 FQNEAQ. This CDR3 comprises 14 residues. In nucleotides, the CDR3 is TGTGCCAGCACCGGGACGTTCCGTCGGGACACCATATATTTT. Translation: CASTGTFRRDTIYF.

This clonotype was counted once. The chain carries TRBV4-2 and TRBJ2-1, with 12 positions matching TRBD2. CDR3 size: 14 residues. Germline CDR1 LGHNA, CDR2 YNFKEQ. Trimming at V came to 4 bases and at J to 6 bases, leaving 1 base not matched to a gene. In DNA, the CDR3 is TGTGCCAGCAGCCGACTAGCGGGAGCCAATGAGCAGTTCTTC. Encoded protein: CASSRLAGANEQFF.

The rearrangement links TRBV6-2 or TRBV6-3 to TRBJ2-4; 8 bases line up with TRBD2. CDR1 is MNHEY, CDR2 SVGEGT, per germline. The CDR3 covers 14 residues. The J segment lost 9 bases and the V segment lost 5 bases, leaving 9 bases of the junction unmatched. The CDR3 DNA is TGTGCCAGCAGTCCGAAAGCGGGAGTGGGCATTCAGTACTTC. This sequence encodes CASSPKAGVGIQYF.

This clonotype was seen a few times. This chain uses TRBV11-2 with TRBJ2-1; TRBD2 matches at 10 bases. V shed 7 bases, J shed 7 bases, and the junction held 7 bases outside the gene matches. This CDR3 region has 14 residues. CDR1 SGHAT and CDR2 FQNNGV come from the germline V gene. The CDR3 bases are TGTGCCAGCAAAGCGGGAGGGCCTTGGAATGAGCAGTTCTTC. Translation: CASKAGGPWNEQFF. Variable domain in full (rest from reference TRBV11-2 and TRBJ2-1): EAGVAQSPRYKIIEKRQSVAFWCNPISGHATLYWYQQILGQGPKLLIQFQNNGVVDDSQLPKDRFSAERLKGVDSTLKIQPAKLEDSAVYLCASKAGGPWNEQFFGPGTRLTVL.

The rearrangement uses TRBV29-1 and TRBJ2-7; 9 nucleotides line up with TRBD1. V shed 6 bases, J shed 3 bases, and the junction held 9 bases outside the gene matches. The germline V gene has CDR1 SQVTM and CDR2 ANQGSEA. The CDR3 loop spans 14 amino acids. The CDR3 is CSVVPGTGNYEQYF. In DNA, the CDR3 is TGCAGCGTGGTTCCCGGGACAGGGAACTACGAGCAGTACTTC.

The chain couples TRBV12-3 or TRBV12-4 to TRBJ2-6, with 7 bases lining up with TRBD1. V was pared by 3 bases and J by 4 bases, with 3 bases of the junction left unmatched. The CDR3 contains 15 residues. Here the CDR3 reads CASSFTGAGANVLTF. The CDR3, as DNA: TGTGCCAGCAGTTTCACAGGGGCCGGGGCCAACGTCCTGACTTTC.

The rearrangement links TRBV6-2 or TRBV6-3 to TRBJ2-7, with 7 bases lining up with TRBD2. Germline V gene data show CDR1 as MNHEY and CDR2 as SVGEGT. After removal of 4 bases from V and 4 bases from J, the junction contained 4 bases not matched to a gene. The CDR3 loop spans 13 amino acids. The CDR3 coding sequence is TGTGCCAGCAGTTGGACTAGTAGGTACGAGCAGTACTTC. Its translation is CASSWTSRYEQYF.

The CDR3 is CASSLEGGSFHEQFF. The CDR3 bases are TGTGCCAGCAGCTTAGAGGGCGGGAGTTTTCATGAGCAGTTCTTC. The chain employs TRBV7-9 and TRBJ2-1; TRBD2 aligns across 7 bases. The J segment lost 8 bases and the V segment lost 1 base, leaving 8 bases of the junction unmatched. CDR1 is SEHNR and CDR2 is FQNEAQ in the germline V gene (reference sequence). CDR3 length equals 15 residues.

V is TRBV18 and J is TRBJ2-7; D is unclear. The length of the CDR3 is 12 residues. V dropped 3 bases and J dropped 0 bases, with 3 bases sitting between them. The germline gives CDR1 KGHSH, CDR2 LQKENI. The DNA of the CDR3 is TGTGCCAGCTCACCGCGCTCCTACGAGCAGTACTTC. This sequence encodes CASSPRSYEQYF.

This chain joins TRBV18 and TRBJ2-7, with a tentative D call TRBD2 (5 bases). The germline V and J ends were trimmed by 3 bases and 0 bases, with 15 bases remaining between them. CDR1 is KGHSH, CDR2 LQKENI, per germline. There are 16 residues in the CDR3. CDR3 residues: CASSPQGGPSSYEQYF. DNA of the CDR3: TGTGCCAGCTCACCCCAAGGAGGCCCGAGCTCCTACGAGCAGTACTTC.

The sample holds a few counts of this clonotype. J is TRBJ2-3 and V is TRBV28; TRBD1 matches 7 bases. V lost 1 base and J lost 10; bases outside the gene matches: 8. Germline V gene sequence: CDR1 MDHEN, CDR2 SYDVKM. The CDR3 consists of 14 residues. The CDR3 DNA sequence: TGTGCCAGCAGTTTATTGGCAGGGGGTGGTGCGCAGTATTTT. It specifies CASSLLAGGGAQYF. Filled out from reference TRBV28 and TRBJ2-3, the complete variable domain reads DVKVTQSSRYLVKRTGEKVFLECVQDMDHENMFWYRQDPGLGLRLIYFSYDVKMKEKGDIPEGYSVSREKKERFSLILESASTNQTSMYLCASSLLAGGGAQYFGPGTRLTVL.

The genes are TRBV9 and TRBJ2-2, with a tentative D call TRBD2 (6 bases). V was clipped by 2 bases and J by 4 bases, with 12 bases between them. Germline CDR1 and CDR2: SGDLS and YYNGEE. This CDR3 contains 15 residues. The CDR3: CASSVNGRGTGELFF. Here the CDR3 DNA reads TGTGCCAGCAGCGTTAACGGGAGAGGCACCGGGGAGCTGTTTTTT.

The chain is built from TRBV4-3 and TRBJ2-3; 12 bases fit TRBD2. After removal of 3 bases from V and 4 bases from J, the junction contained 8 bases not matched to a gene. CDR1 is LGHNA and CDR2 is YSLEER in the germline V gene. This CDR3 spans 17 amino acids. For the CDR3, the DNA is TGCGCCAGCAGCCATACACTAGCGGGAGGACCGGCAGATACGCAGTATTTT. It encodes CASSHTLAGGPADTQYF.

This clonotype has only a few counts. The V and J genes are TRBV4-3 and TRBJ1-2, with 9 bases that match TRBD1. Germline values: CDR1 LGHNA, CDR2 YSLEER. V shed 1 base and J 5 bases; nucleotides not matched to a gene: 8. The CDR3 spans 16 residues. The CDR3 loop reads CASSQVGTGRIYGYTF. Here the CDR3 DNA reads TGCGCCAGCAGCCAAGTAGGGACAGGGCGGATATATGGCTACACCTTC.